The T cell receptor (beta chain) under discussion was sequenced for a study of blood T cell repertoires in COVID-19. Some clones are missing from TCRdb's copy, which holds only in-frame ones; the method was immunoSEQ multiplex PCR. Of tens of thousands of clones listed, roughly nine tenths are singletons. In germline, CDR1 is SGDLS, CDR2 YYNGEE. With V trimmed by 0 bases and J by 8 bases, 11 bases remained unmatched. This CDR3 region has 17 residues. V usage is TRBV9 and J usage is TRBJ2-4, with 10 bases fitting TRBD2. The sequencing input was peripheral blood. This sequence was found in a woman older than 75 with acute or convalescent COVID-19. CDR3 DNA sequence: TGTGCCAGCAGCGTAGGCAAGTCTAGCGGGGGTGTGTACATTCAGTACTTC. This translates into CASSVGKSSGGVYIQYF.